This is a list of T cell receptor beta chains from one sample in a study of OX40 agonist ivuxolimab in advanced cancers. The data were produced by immunoSEQ multiplex PCR, yet TCRdb's version contains in-frame clones alone and is incomplete. This sample has fewer than 80,000 clones, with less than 85% found just once. Sequences were derived from CD4+ or CD8+ T cells sorted from blood, sampled in a trial of the OX40 agonist ivuxolimab. The receptors shown here come from an adult with an advanced solid tumor such as melanoma, head and neck, liver or kidney cancer. The CDR3 runs from the conserved cysteine through the conserved F or W. The D gene is left open where the match is weak. Size values are once, few and many counts, or a class for expanded clones, and some rows have none.

V gene	D gene	J gene	clone size	CDR3 protein	CDR3 DNA
TRBV5-1	-	TRBJ2-2	-	CASSLGGTGELFF	TGCGCCAGCAGCTTAGGGGGTACCGGGGAGCTGTTTTTT
TRBV4-3	-	TRBJ1-2	-	CASSQESSGGNYGYTF	TGCGCCAGCAGCCAAGAATCCTCCGGAGGTAACTATGGCTACACCTTC
TRBV6-5	-	TRBJ2-7	once	CASSYIGGYEQYF	TGTGCCAGCAGTTACATTGGCGGCTACGAGCAGTACTTC
TRBV6-5	-	TRBJ2-1	-	CASSDGGVQFF	TGTGCCAGCAGTGATGGAGGGGTGCAGTTCTTC
TRBV19	-	TRBJ1-1	few	CASSRDRMNTEAFF	TGTGCCAGTAGTAGAGACAGGATGAACACTGAAGCTTTCTTT
TRBV6-1	-	TRBJ1-4	-	CASSEGPSTNEKLFF	TGTGCCAGCAGTGAAGGACCTTCAACTAATGAAAAACTGTTTTTT
TRBV7-2	TRBD1	TRBJ1-5	-	CASSTTGAPNQPQHF	TGTGCCAGCAGCACGACAGGGGCCCCCAATCAGCCCCAGCATTTT
TRBV30	TRBD2	TRBJ2-3	-	CAWSARTSGRIATQYF	TGTGCCTGGAGCGCCAGGACTAGCGGGAGAATTGCTACGCAGTATTTT
TRBV5-6	-	TRBJ1-1	-	CASSRQNTEAFF	TGTGCCAGCAGCCGGCAGAACACTGAAGCTTTCTTT
TRBV7-9	-	TRBJ2-3	-	CASSYTDTQYF	TGTGCCAGCAGCTACACAGATACGCAGTATTTT
TRBV28	-	TRBJ1-5	-	CASISTYQPQHF	TGTGCCAGCATCTCCACATATCAGCCCCAGCATTTT
TRBV28	-	TRBJ2-2	-	CASSSPWDGNTGELFF	TGTGCCAGCAGTTCTCCGTGGGACGGGAACACCGGGGAGCTGTTTTTT
TRBV4-2	-	TRBJ2-5	-	CASSQGIPGGKTQYF	TGTGCCAGCAGCCAAGGAATCCCAGGGGGGAAAACCCAGTACTTC
TRBV30	-	TRBJ1-1	-	CARREGNTEAFF	TGTGCTCGAAGGGAGGGGAACACTGAAGCTTTCTTT
TRBV9	TRBD1	TRBJ1-1	-	CASSALTGENTEAFF	TGTGCCAGCAGCGCCCTGACAGGGGAGAACACTGAAGCTTTCTTT
TRBV25-1	-	TRBJ2-6	-	CASSDRLTGANVLTF	TGTGCCAGCAGTGACCGGCTAACTGGGGCCAACGTCCTGACTTTC
TRBV27	-	TRBJ2-1	-	CASSRLVGNEQFF	TGTGCCAGCAGTCGACTAGTTGGGAATGAGCAGTTCTTC
TRBV9	-	TRBJ2-1	-	CASSVMAGELNEQFF	TGTGCCAGCAGCGTAATGGCAGGGGAATTAAATGAGCAGTTCTTC
TRBV6-5	TRBD1	TRBJ1-1	-	CASRPHRGGTEAFF	TGTGCCAGCAGACCCCACAGGGGGGGCACTGAAGCTTTCTTT
TRBV5-1	-	TRBJ1-1	-	CASSLNTEAFF	TGCGCCAGCAGCTTGAACACTGAAGCTTTCTTT
TRBV29-1	TRBD2	TRBJ2-1	-	CSVGNSGGWSEQFF	TGCAGCGTTGGTAATAGCGGGGGCTGGAGTGAGCAGTTCTTC
TRBV7-2	TRBD2	TRBJ2-1	few	CASSPPGLAGGPNEQFF	TGTGCCAGCAGCCCCCCGGGACTAGCGGGGGGCCCTAATGAGCAGTTCTTC
TRBV7-3	TRBD1	TRBJ2-1	-	CASRPRQGDNEQFF	TGTGCCAGCAGACCGAGACAGGGTGACAATGAGCAGTTCTTC
TRBV4-1	-	TRBJ2-7	-	CASSRGRLWSYEQYF	TGCGCCAGCAGCCGAGGGAGGTTGTGGTCCTACGAGCAGTACTTC
TRBV28	-	TRBJ1-2	few	CASSLWGYGYTF	TGTGCCAGCAGTTTATGGGGCTATGGCTACACCTTC
TRBV7-3	-	TRBJ1-5	few	CASSPSSNQPQHF	TGTGCCAGCAGCCCCTCGTCCAATCAGCCCCAGCATTTT
TRBV11-2	-	TRBJ2-5	-	CASSLDREETQYF	TGTGCCAGCAGCTTAGACAGGGAAGAGACCCAGTACTTC
TRBV5-6	TRBD1	TRBJ2-7	few	CASSNDGQGGYF	TGTGCCAGCAGCAACGATGGACAGGGAGGGTACTTC
TRBV20-1	-	TRBJ1-6	-	CSASLISPLHF	TGCAGTGCTAGCCTCATATCACCCCTCCACTTT
TRBV6-1	-	TRBJ1-2	-	CAAQRASGLYGYTF	TGTGCCGCCCAGCGGGCCTCGGGCCTCTATGGCTACACCTTC
TRBV19	-	TRBJ1-4	-	CASSMWGEKLFF	TGTGCCAGTAGTATGTGGGGTGAAAAACTGTTTTTT
TRBV6-5	-	TRBJ2-3	-	CASSWDSGEDTQYF	TGTGCCAGCAGTTGGGATAGCGGCGAAGATACGCAGTATTTT
TRBV4-3	-	TRBJ1-1	-	CASSQDAGLTGNTEAFF	TGCGCCAGCAGCCAAGATGCGGGGCTCACGGGGAACACTGAAGCTTTCTTT
TRBV10-2	-	TRBJ2-1	-	CASSVKSPYNEQFF	TGCGCCAGCAGTGTCAAGAGCCCCTACAATGAGCAGTTCTTC
TRBV5-1	-	TRBJ2-5	-	CASSLDLLFGETQYF	TGCGCCAGCAGCTTGGACCTCCTCTTTGGAGAGACCCAGTACTTC
TRBV6-5	-	TRBJ1-2	-	CASRNTPGYGYTF	TGTGCCAGCAGGAACACGCCGGGGTATGGCTACACCTTC
TRBV7-2	TRBD1	TRBJ2-2	-	CASSLTGMRAGELFF	TGTGCCAGCAGCTTGACAGGGATGAGGGCCGGGGAGCTGTTTTTT
TRBV6-5	TRBD2	TRBJ2-1	-	CASRRLAGGWNEQFF	TGTGCCAGCAGACGACTAGCGGGGGGGTGGAATGAGCAGTTCTTC
TRBV12-2	-	TRBJ2-7	-	CASRQAGTGFYEQYF	TGTGCAAGTCGCCAAGCTGGGACAGGGTTTTACGAGCAGTACTTC
TRBV27	TRBD2	TRBJ2-3	-	CASSFSGGSYTDTQYF	TGTGCCAGCAGTTTTAGCGGGGGGTCCTACACAGATACGCAGTATTTT
TRBV2	-	TRBJ2-7	-	CASSRLTGGIYEQYF	TGTGCCAGCAGCCGCCTTACTGGGGGTATCTACGAGCAGTACTTC
TRBV7-9	TRBD2	TRBJ2-7	-	CASRRGGLEQYF	TGTGCCAGCAGACGCGGGGGGCTCGAGCAGTACTTC
TRBV5-1	-	TRBJ2-7	once	CASSLGGATFYEQYF	TGCGCCAGCAGCTTGGGCGGGGCAACCTTCTACGAGCAGTACTTC
TRBV5-6	-	TRBJ2-5	-	CASSLERRETQYF	TGTGCCAGCAGCTTAGAGCGGCGAGAGACCCAGTACTTC
TRBV19	TRBD1	TRBJ2-7	-	CASRSTGQGHWEQYF	TGTGCCAGTAGGAGCACGGGACAGGGGCATTGGGAGCAGTACTTC
TRBV9	-	TRBJ2-5	once	CASSSGVAQEGETQYF	TGTGCCAGCAGCTCGGGTGTCGCCCAAGAAGGGGAGACCCAGTACTTC
TRBV19	-	TRBJ1-2	-	CASSPLRGGSVGYTF	TGTGCCAGTAGTCCCTTAAGGGGGGGATCGGTTGGCTACACCTTC
TRBV5-1	-	TRBJ1-1	-	CASSLLTEMNTEAFF	TGCGCCAGCAGCTTGCTTACAGAAATGAACACTGAAGCTTTCTTT
TRBV6-6	TRBD1	TRBJ2-7	-	CASRDSSYEQYF	TGTGCCTCCCGGGACAGCTCCTACGAGCAGTACTTC
TRBV6-6	-	TRBJ1-1	-	CASSRTEAFF	TGTGCCAGCAGTCGGACCGAAGCTTTCTTT
TRBV10-3	-	TRBJ1-2	-	CAISEYDVPTHYGYTF	TGTGCCATCAGTGAGTATGATGTACCGACCCACTATGGCTACACCTTC
TRBV6-6	-	TRBJ1-2	-	CASSYYNYGYTF	TGTGCCAGCAGTTACTATAACTATGGCTACACCTTC
TRBV6-5	TRBD1	TRBJ1-1	-	CASSYQRTGGSTEAFF	TGTGCCAGCAGTTACCAACGGACAGGGGGAAGCACTGAAGCTTTCTTT
TRBV9	-	TRBJ1-3	-	CASSVTDSGNTIYF	TGTGCCAGCAGCGTAACAGATTCTGGAAACACCATATATTTT
TRBV7-9	-	TRBJ2-6	-	CASSRWGANVLTF	TGTGCCAGCAGCCGATGGGGGGCCAACGTCCTGACTTTC
TRBV18	-	TRBJ2-7	-	CASSPGTGYEQYF	TGTGCCAGCTCACCCGGGACTGGTTACGAGCAGTACTTC
TRBV29-1	-	TRBJ2-1	-	CSVVSWGGSEQFF	TGCAGCGTAGTCAGTTGGGGCGGGTCTGAGCAGTTCTTC
TRBV7-3	TRBD2	TRBJ2-7	-	CASRKDGGSSYEQYF	TGTGCCAGCAGGAAGGACGGGGGGAGCTCCTACGAGCAGTACTTC